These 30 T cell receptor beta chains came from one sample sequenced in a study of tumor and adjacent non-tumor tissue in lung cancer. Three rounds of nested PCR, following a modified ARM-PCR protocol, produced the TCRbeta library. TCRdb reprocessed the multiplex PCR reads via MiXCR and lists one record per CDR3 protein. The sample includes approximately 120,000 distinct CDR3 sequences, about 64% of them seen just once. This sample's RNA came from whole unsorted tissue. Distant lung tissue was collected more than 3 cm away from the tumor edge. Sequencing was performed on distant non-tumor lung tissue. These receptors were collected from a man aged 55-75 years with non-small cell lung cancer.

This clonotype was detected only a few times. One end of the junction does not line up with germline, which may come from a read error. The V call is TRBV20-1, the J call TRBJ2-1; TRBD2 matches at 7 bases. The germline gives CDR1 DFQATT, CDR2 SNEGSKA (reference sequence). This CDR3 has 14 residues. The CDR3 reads CGARDQVPSGEQFF. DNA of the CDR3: TGCGGTGCTAGAGATCAGGTGCCTAGCGGTGAGCAGTTCTTC.

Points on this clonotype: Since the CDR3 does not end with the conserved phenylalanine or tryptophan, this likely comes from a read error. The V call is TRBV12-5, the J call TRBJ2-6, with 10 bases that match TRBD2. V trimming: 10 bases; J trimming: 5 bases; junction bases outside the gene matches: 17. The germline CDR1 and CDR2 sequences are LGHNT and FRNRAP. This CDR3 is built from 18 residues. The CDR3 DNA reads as TGTGCTAATGGCTCCAGCGGGGGGGCCGCTCAACGGGCCAACGTCCTGACTCTC. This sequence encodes CANGSSGGAAQRANVLTL.

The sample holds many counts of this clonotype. The CDR3 protein is CSAPIPGTNYGYTF. The CDR3 region has the DNA TGCAGTGCTCCCATTCCGGGGACTAACTATGGCTACACCTTC. The V and J genes are TRBV20-1 and TRBJ1-2; D not resolved. The CDR3 is 14 amino acids. The V end lost 5 bases, the J end lost 0 bases, and 13 bases lay between the germline ends. CDR1 is DFQATT, CDR2 SNEGSKA, per germline (reference sequence).

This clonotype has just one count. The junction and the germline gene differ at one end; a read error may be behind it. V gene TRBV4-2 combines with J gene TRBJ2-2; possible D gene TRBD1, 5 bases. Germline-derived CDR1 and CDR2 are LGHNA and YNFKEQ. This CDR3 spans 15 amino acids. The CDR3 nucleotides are TGTACCAGCAGGCCGGACAAGCAGAACACCGGGGAGCTGTTTTTT. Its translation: CTSRPDKQNTGELFF.

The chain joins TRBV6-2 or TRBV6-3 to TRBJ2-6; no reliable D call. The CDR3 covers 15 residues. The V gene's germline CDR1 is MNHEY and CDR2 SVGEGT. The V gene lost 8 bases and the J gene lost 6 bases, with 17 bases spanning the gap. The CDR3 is CASVRILDVANVLTF. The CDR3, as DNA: TGTGCCAGCGTGAGAATCCTCGATGTGGCCAACGTCCTGACTTTC.

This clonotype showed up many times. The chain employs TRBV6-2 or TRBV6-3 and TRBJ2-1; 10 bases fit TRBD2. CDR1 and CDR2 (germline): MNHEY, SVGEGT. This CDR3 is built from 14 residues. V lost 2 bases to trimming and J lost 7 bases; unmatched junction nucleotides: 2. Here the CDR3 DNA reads TGTGCCAGCAGTTACGCTAGCGGGAGAAATGAGCAGTTCTTC. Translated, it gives CASSYASGRNEQFF.

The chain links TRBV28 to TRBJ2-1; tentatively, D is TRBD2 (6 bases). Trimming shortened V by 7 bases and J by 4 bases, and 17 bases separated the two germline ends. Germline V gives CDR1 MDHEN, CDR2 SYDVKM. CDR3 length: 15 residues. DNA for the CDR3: TGTGCCAGCACCCCTAGTAGCGGAGTTTACAATGAGCAGTTCTTC. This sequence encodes CASTPSSGVYNEQFF.

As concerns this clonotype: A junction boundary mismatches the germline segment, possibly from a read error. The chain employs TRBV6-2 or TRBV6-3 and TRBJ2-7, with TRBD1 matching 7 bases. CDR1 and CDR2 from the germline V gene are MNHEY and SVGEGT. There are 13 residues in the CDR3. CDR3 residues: CASTSGTAYKQYF. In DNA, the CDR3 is TGTGCCAGCACCTCCGGGACAGCCTACAAGCAGTACTTC.

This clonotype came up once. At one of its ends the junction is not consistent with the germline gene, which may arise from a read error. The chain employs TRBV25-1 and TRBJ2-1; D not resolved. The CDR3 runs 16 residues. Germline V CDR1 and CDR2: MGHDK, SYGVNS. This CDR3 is CASSGFLPSLGNERFF. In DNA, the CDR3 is TGTGCCAGCAGTGGATTTCTCCCCAGTCTGGGAAATGAGCGGTTCTTC.

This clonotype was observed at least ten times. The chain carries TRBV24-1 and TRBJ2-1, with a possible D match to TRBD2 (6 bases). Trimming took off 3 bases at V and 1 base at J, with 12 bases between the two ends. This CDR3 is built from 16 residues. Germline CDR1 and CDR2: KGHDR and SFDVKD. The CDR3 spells CATSDRSGSSYNEQFF. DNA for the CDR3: TGTGCCACCAGTGATCGCTCCGGGAGTTCCTACAATGAGCAGTTCTTC.

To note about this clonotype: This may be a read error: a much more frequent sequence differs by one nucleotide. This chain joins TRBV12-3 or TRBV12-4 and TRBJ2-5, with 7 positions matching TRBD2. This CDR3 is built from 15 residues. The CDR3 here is CVSSLTSAHQETQYF. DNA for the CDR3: TGTGTCAGCAGTTTAACTAGCGCACACCAAGAGACCCAGTACTTC.

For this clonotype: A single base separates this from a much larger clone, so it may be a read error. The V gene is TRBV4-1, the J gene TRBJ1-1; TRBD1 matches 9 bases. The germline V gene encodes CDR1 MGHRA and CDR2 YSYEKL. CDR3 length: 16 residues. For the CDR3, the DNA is TGCGCCAGCATCCAAGCCGAACAGGGGGCACTTGGGGTATCTTTCTTT. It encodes CASIQAEQGALGVSFF.

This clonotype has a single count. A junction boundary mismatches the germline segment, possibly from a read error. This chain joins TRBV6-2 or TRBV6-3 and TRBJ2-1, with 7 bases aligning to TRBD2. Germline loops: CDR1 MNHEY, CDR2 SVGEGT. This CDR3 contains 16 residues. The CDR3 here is CTSSTPLIAGDNEQFF. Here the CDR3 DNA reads TGTACCAGCAGCACCCCGTTAATAGCGGGTGACAATGAGCAGTTCTTC.

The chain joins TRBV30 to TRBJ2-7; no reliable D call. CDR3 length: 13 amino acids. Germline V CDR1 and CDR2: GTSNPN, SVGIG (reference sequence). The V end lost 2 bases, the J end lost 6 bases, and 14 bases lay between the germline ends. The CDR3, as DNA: TGTGCCTGGAGTAGGATACTGACCGGCGAGCAGTACTTC. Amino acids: CAWSRILTGEQYF.

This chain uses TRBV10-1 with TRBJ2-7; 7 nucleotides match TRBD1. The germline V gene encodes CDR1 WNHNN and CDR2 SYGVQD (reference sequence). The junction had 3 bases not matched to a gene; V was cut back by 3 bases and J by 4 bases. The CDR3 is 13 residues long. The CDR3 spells CASSETGEYEQYF. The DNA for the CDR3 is TGCGCCAGCAGTGAAACAGGGGAATACGAGCAGTACTTC.

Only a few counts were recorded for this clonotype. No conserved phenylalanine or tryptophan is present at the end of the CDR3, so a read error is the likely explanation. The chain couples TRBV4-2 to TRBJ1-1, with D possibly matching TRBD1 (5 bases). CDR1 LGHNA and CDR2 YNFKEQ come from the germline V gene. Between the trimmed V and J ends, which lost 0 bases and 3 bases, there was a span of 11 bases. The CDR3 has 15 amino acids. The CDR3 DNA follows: TGTGCCAGCAGCCAAGAACGAGGGGCTTACACTGAAGCTTTCATT. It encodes CASSQERGAYTEAFI.

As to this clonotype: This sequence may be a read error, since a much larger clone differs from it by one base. The CDR3 nucleotides read TGCGCCAGCAGCACTACCGGGACAGGGGGCGCACAAGCGACCCAGTACTTC. This codes for CASSTTGTGGAQATQYF. V gene TRBV5-1 combines with J gene TRBJ2-5, with 12 bases identical to TRBD1. There are 17 residues in the CDR3. The V gene's germline CDR1 is SGHRS and CDR2 YFSETQ.

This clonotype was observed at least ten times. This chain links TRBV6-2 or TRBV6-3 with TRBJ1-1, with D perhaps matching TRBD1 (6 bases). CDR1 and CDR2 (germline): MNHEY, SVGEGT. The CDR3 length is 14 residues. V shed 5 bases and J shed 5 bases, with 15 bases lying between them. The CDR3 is CASSPNRVRTEAFF. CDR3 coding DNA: TGTGCCAGCAGTCCAAACAGGGTAAGGACTGAAGCTTTCTTT.

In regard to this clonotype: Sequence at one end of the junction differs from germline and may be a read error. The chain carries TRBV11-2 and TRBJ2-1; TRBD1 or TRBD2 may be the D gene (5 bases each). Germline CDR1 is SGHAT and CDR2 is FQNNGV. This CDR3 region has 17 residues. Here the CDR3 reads CASSLLGELPYRGEQSF. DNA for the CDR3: TGTGCCAGCAGTTTACTGGGGGAACTGCCTTACCGAGGGGAGCAGTCCTTC.

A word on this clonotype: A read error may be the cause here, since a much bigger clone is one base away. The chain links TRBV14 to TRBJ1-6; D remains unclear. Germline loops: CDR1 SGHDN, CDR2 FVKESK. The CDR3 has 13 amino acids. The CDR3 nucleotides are TGTGCCAACAGCCAAGAAAGAAATTCACCCCTCCACTTT. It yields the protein CANSQERNSPLHF.

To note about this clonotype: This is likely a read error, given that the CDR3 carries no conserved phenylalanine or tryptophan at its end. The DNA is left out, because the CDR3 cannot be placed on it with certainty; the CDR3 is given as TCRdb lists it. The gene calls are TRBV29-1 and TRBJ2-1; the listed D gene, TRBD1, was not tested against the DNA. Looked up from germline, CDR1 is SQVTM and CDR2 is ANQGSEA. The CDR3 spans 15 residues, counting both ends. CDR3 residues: CSVEIQVAIDNEEFY.

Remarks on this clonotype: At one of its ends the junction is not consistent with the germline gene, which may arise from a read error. In DNA, the CDR3 is TGTACCAGCAGTTACTCGAGGTGGGAGGGTTCCTACCATGAGCAGTTCTTC. Translation gives CTSSYSRWEGSYHEQFF. The rearrangement links TRBV6-5 to TRBJ2-1; 7 nucleotides agree with TRBD2. The CDR3 totals 17 residues. Germline V gene data show CDR1 as MNHEY and CDR2 as SVGAGI.

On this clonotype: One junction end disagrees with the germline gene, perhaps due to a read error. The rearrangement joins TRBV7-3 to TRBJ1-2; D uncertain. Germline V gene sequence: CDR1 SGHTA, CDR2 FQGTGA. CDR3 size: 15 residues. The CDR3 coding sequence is TGTTCCAGCAGCGAAAACAGCGGACCTAACTATGGCTACACCTTC. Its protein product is CSSSENSGPNYGYTF. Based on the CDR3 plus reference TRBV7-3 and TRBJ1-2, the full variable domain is GAGVSQTPSNKVTEKGKYVELRCDPISGHTALYWYRQSLGQGPEFLIYFQGTGAADDSGLPNDRFFAVRPEGSVSTLKIQRTERGDSAVYLCSSSENSGPNYGYTFGSGTRLTVV.

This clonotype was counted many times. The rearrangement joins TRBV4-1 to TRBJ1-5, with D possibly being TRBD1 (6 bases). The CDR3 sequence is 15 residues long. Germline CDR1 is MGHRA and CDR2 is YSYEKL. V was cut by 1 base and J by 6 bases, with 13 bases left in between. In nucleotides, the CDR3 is TGCGCCAGCAGCCAAGTTGATTTCAGGGGTCAGCCCCAGCATTTT. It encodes CASSQVDFRGQPQHF.

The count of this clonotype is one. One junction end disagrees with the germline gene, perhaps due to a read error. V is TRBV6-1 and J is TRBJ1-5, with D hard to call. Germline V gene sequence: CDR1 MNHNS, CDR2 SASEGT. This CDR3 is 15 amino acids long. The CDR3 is CASNPDVGRNQPKHF. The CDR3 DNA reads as TGTGCCAGCAATCCGGATGTTGGGCGCAATCAGCCCAAGCATTTT.

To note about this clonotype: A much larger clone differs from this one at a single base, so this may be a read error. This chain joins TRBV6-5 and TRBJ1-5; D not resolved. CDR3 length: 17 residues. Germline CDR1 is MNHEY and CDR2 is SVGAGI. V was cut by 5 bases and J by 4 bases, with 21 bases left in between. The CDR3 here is CASSRKPHTGGNQPQHF. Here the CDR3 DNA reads TGTGCCAGCAGTCGCAAGCCTCACACCGGAGGGAATCAGCCCCAGCATTTT.

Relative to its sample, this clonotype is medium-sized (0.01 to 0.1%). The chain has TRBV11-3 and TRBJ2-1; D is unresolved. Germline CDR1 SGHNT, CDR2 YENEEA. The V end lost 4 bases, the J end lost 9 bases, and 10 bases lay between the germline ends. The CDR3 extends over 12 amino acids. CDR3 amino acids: CASSSTSTEQFF. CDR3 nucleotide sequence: TGTGCCAGCAGCTCGACCAGCACTGAGCAGTTCTTC.

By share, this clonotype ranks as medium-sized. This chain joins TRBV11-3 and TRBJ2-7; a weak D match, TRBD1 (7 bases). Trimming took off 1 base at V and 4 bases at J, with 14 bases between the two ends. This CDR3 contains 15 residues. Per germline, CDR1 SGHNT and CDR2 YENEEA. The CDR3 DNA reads TGTGCCAGCAGCTTAGGCGGGACAGTTGGTTACGAGCAGTACTTC. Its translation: CASSLGGTVGYEQYF.

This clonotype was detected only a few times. The CDR3 sequence: CSARGLEGYNEQFF. CDR3 sequence (DNA): TGCAGTGCTAGAGGACTAGAAGGGTACAATGAGCAGTTCTTC. V is TRBV20-1 and J is TRBJ2-1; a possible D gene is TRBD2 (6 bases). The CDR3 length is 14 residues. Germline assignment: CDR1 DFQATT and CDR2 SNEGSKA (reference sequence). V was trimmed by 1 base and J by 4 bases, leaving 11 bases between them.

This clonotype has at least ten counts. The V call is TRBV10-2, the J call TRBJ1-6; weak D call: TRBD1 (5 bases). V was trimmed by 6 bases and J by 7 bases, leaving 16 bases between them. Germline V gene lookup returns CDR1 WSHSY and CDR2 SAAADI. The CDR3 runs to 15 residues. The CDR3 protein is CASRLGQGVNSPLHF. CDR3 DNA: TGCGCCAGCAGACTCGGGCAGGGTGTGAATTCACCCCTCCACTTT.